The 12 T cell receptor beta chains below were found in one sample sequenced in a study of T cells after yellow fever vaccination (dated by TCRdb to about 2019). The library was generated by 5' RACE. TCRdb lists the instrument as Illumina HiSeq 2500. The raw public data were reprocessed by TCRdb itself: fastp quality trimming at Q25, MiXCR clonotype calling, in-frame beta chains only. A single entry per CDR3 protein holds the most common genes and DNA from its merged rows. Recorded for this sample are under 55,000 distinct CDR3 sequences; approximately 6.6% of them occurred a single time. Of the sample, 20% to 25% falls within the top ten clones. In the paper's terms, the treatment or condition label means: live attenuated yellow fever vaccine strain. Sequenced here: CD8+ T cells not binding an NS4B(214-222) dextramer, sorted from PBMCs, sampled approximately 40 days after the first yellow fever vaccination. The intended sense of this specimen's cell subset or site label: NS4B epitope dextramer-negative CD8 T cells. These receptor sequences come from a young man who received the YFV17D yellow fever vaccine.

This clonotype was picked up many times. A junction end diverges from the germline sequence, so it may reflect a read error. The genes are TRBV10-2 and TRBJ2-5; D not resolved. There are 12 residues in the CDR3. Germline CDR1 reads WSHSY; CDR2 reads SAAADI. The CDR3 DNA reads TGCGCCAGCAGGGAGTACCAAGAGACCCAGTACTTC. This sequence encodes CASREYQETQYF.

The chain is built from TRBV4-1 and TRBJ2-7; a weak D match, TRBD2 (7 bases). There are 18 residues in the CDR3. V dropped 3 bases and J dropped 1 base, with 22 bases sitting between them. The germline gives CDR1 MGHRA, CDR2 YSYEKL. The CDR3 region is CASSHLQGGLDVSYEQYF. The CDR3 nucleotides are TGCGCCAGCAGCCACCTACAGGGAGGGCTGGATGTTTCCTACGAGCAGTACTTC.

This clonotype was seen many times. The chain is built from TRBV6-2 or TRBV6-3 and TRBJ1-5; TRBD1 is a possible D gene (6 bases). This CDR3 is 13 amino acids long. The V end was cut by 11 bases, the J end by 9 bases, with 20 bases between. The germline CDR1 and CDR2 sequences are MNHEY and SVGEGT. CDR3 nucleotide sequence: TGTGCCGCCGGGGCAGGGGCGTCTTCGCCCCAGCATTTT. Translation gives CAAGAGASSPQHF.

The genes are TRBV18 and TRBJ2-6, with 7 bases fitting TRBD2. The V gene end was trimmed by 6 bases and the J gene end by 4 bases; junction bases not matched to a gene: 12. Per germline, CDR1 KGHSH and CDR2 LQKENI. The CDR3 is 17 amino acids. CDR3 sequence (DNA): TGTGCCAGCTCCGTATACCCCCCACTAGCGGGGGCCAACGTCCTGACTTTC. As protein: CASSVYPPLAGANVLTF.

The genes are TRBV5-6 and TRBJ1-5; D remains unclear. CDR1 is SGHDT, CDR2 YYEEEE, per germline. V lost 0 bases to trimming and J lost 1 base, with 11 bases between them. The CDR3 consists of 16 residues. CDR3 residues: CASSLDIGRSNQPQHF. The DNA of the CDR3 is TGTGCCAGCAGCTTGGATATAGGTCGGAGCAATCAGCCCCAGCATTTT.

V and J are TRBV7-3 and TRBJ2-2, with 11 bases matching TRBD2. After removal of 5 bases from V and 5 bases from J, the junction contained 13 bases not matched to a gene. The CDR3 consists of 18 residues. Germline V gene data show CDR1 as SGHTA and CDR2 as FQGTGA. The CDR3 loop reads CASSPLVVAGGITGELFF. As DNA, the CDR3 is TGTGCCAGCAGCCCCCTCGTTGTAGCGGGGGGGATTACCGGGGAGCTGTTTTTT.

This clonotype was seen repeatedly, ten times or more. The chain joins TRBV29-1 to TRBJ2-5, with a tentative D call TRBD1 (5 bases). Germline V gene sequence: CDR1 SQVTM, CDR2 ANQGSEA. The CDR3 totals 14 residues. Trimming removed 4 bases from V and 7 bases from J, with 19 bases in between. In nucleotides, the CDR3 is TGCAGCGTTGGGGGCCTGGGGAATATGGGGACCCAGTACTTC. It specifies CSVGGLGNMGTQYF.

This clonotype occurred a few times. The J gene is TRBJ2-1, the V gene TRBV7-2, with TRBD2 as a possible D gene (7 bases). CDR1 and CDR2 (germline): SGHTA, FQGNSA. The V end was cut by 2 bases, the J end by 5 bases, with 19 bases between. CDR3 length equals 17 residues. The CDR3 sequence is CASSLNLGWGGHNEQFF. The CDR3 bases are TGTGCCAGCAGCTTAAACTTGGGGTGGGGGGGCCACAATGAGCAGTTCTTC.

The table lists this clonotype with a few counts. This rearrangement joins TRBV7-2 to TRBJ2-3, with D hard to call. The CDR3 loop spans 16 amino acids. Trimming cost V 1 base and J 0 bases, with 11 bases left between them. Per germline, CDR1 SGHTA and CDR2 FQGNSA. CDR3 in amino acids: CASSLVGGVSTDTQYF. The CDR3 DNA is TGTGCCAGCAGCTTAGTTGGCGGAGTTAGCACAGATACGCAGTATTTT.

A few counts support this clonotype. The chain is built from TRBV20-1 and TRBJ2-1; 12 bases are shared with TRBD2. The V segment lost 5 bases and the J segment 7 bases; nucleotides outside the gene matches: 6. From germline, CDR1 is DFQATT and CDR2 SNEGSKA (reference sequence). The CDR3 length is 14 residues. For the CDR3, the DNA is TGCAGTGCTTCTAGCGGGGGGGTGGGGAATGAGCAGTTCTTC. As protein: CSASSGGVGNEQFF.

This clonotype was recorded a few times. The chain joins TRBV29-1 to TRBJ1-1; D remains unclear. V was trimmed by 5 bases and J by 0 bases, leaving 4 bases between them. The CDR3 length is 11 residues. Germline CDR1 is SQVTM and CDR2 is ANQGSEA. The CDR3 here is CSVYVNTEAFF. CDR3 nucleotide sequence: TGCAGCGTTTATGTGAACACTGAAGCTTTCTTT.

The CDR3 coding sequence is TGTGCCACCAGGGGGCTCCCGGTCCTGGGCTACACCTTC. Residues: CATRGLPVLGYTF. The rearrangement joins TRBV24-1 to TRBJ1-2; a weak D match, TRBD1 (5 bases). CDR1 KGHDR and CDR2 SFDVKD come from the germline V gene. The CDR3 runs 13 residues. The V and J ends lost 7 bases and 8 bases respectively, with 16 bases between them.